The 21 T cell receptor beta chains in this list originate from one sample, sequenced in a study of response to subunit inactivated influenza vaccine. TCRdb itself ran the RT-PCR reads through MiXCR, one entry per CDR3 protein. The repertoire includes around 570,000 distinct CDR3 sequences, roughly 10% of them detected once, and 11% sits in the top ten. This sample also appeared in a second study, on T cells expressing NK-cell markers. That source adds: cDNA encoding TCR beta was synthesized via 5'RACE template switching incorporating UMIs.

Sequencing was performed on PBMCs from blood, taken on the day of vaccination. Source of these receptors: a man aged 45 to 65 who received an inactivated influenza vaccine.

V usage is TRBV11-3 and J usage is TRBJ2-4; D is perhaps TRBD1 (6 bases). The CDR3 has 15 residues. The germline V and J ends were trimmed by 3 bases and 8 bases, with 17 bases remaining between them. The V gene's germline CDR1 is SGHNT and CDR2 YENEEA. The CDR3 is CASSFEQGIAHIQYF. The CDR3, as DNA: TGTGCCAGCAGCTTCGAACAGGGCATAGCCCACATTCAGTACTTC.

This clonotype has a handful of counts. This chain joins TRBV6-2 or TRBV6-3 and TRBJ2-1; the match to TRBD2 covers 8 bases. This CDR3 is built from 17 residues. Germline V CDR1 and CDR2: MNHEY, SVGEGT. J was trimmed by 6 bases and V by 5 bases; bases with no gene match: 15. The DNA for the CDR3 is TGTGCCAGCAGTGAGCGGGAGCAGTGGAGGATGGGCAATGAGCAGTTCTTC. It codes for CASSEREQWRMGNEQFF.

In its sample, this clonotype was seen a few times. This chain uses TRBV19 with TRBJ1-1; 7 nucleotides agree with TRBD1. Germline V CDR1 and CDR2: LNHDA, SQIVND (reference sequence). The CDR3 has 18 residues. V lost 0 bases, J lost 0 bases, and 10 bases stayed unmatched. The CDR3 protein is CASSIDYGGTAMNTEAFF. DNA for the CDR3: TGTGCCAGTAGTATAGATTACGGTGGGACAGCTATGAACACTGAAGCTTTCTTT. The entire variable domain, with the rest obtained from reference TRBV19 and TRBJ1-1, is as follows: DGGITQSPKYLFRKEGQNVTLSCEQNLNHDAMYWYRQDPGQGLRLIYYSQIVNDFQKGDIAEGYSVSREKKESFPLTVTSAQKNPTAFYLCASSIDYGGTAMNTEAFFGQGTRLTVV.

This clonotype was seen at least ten times. The chain employs TRBV20-1 and TRBJ2-3; possibly TRBD1 or TRBD2 for D (5 bases each). V dropped 4 bases and J dropped 2 bases, with 7 bases sitting between them. The CDR3 loop spans 12 amino acids. Germline loops: CDR1 DFQATT, CDR2 SNEGSKA (reference sequence). DNA for the CDR3: TGCAGTGCTACGGGGACCACAGATACGCAGTATTTT. It yields the protein CSATGTTDTQYF.

This clonotype turned up a few times. V usage is TRBV9 and J usage is TRBJ2-1; the match to TRBD1 covers 9 bases. Germline V gene sequence: CDR1 SGDLS, CDR2 YYNGEE. The CDR3 totals 15 residues. J was trimmed by 3 bases and V by 3 bases; bases with no gene match: 4. CDR3 DNA sequence: TGTGCCAGCAGCGCCCGGACAGGGGACTACAATGAGCAGTTCTTC. It specifies CASSARTGDYNEQFF.

The gene calls are TRBV7-2 and TRBJ2-5; D remains unclear. Trimming pared 1 base from V and 9 bases from J, leaving 12 bases between. Germline assignment: CDR1 SGHTA and CDR2 FQGNSA. The CDR3 sequence is 13 residues long. The CDR3 coding sequence is TGTGCCAGCAGCTTAGATCGGCTAGGGCCCCAGTACTTC. Its protein product is CASSLDRLGPQYF.

This clonotype was observed a handful of times. V gene TRBV15 combines with J gene TRBJ2-5; a possible D gene is TRBD2 (5 bases). Per the germline V gene, CDR1 is LNHNV and CDR2 is YYDKDF (reference sequence). Deletions cut 1 base from V and 4 bases from J, with 13 bases between. The CDR3 covers 15 residues. As DNA, the CDR3 is TGTGCCACCAGCAGAGGGGCGGGTTACAGAGAGACCCAGTACTTC. It is translated as CATSRGAGYRETQYF. Looking up the rest from reference TRBV15 and TRBJ2-5 gives the full variable domain: DAMVIQNPRYQVTQFGKPVTLSCSQTLNHNVMYWYQQKSSQAPKLLFHYYDKDFNNEADTPDNFQSRRPNTSFCFLDIRSPGLGDTAMYLCATSRGAGYRETQYFGPGTRLLVL.

The table lists this clonotype with a few counts. V gene TRBV6-2 or TRBV6-3 combines with J gene TRBJ1-1, with 10 bases matching TRBD1. V lost 6 bases to trimming and J lost 6 bases; unmatched junction nucleotides: 7. The germline gives CDR1 MNHEY, CDR2 SVGEGT. The CDR3 is 14 amino acids. Here the CDR3 reads CASSSGQGVAEAFF. The CDR3 DNA follows: TGTGCCAGCAGCTCCGGACAGGGGGTGGCTGAAGCTTTCTTT.

This clonotype was counted at least ten times. The DNA for the CDR3 is TGTGCCAGCAGTCTGGCTGGACAGCCGTACGAGCAGTACTTC. Its translation: CASSLAGQPYEQYF. The chain employs TRBV12-3 or TRBV12-4 and TRBJ2-7, with a tentative D call TRBD1 (6 bases). The V and J ends lost 5 bases and 4 bases respectively, with 15 bases between them. There are 14 residues in the CDR3.

There are a few counts of this clonotype. The V call is TRBV6-1, the J call TRBJ2-3; TRBD2 matches at 8 bases. This CDR3 comprises 16 residues. J gave up 0 bases and V 6 bases, and 8 bases lay outside the gene matches. The germline CDR1 and CDR2 sequences are MNHNS and SASEGT. The CDR3, as DNA: TGTGCCAGCAGACAACAGCGGGGGACGAGCACAGATACGCAGTATTTT. Translated, it gives CASRQQRGTSTDTQYF.

This clonotype was counted ten times or more. The rearrangement uses TRBV9 and TRBJ2-1; TRBD2 matches 11 bases. The V gene's germline CDR1 is SGDLS and CDR2 YYNGEE. CDR3 size: 16 residues. V was clipped by 4 bases and J by 2 bases; unmatched bases: 5. The CDR3 coding sequence is TGTGCCAGCAGCAGAAAACTAGCGGGGGCCTACAATGAGCAGTTCTTC. Translating gives CASSRKLAGAYNEQFF.

This clonotype was observed at least ten times. The CDR3 bases are TGTGCCAGCTCACCATTCACCCGGGACAGGGGAAATGGCTACACCTTC. Amino acids: CASSPFTRDRGNGYTF. The rearrangement joins TRBV18 to TRBJ1-2; 10 positions agree with TRBD1. Germline V gene lookup returns CDR1 KGHSH and CDR2 LQKENI. With V trimmed by 2 bases and J by 6 bases, 9 bases remained unmatched. This CDR3 region has 16 residues.

The chain has TRBV20-1 and TRBJ1-4; D gene ambiguous. V lost 2 bases and J 7 bases, leaving 11 bases between the germline ends. The CDR3 totals 13 residues. Germline lookup yields CDR1 DFQATT and CDR2 SNEGSKA (reference sequence). CDR3 nucleotide sequence: TGCAGTGCTAGAATCGGGGAGGCTGAAAAACTGTTTTTT. Protein: CSARIGEAEKLFF.

This clonotype has a handful of counts. The V call is TRBV18, the J call TRBJ2-7; 10 positions agree with TRBD1. The trim removed 5 bases at V and 4 bases at J, leaving 5 bases unmatched. This CDR3 contains 14 residues. Per the germline V gene, CDR1 is KGHSH and CDR2 is LQKENI. The CDR3 here is CASSWDRGLYEQYF. CDR3 DNA sequence: TGTGCCAGCTCATGGGACAGGGGTTTGTACGAGCAGTACTTC. Using reference TRBV18 and TRBJ2-7 for the parts outside the CDR3, the full variable domain is NAGVMQNPRHLVRRRGQEARLRCSPMKGHSHVYWYRQLPEEGLKFMVYLQKENIIDESGMPKERFSAEFPKEGPSILRIQQVVRGDSAAYFCASSWDRGLYEQYFGPGTRLTVT.

This rearrangement joins TRBV29-1 to TRBJ2-1; 11 bases are a match to TRBD2. The length of the CDR3 is 13 residues. CDR1 is SQVTM and CDR2 is ANQGSEA in the germline V gene. V gave up 6 bases and J gave up 12 bases; unmatched junction bases: 10. The CDR3 DNA follows: TGCAGCGTCCTGGGACTAGCGGCGTTAGCGCAGTTCTTC. Translated, it gives CSVLGLAALAQFF.

In this sample, this clonotype turned up many times. This sequence joins TRBV11-3 and TRBJ2-3; 7 bases align to TRBD2. The length of the CDR3 is 14 residues. Germline V gives CDR1 SGHNT, CDR2 YENEEA. Trimming at V came to 2 bases and at J to 8 bases, leaving 7 bases not matched to a gene. This CDR3 reads CASSLLGLTSTQYF. The DNA of the CDR3 is TGTGCCAGCAGCTTATTGGGACTAACCTCTACGCAGTATTTT.

This clonotype was recorded a few times. V gene TRBV7-6 combines with J gene TRBJ2-3; 11 bases are a match to TRBD2. Looked up from germline, CDR1 is SGHVS and CDR2 is FNYEAQ. With V trimmed by 4 bases and J by 6 bases, 12 bases remained unmatched. This CDR3 comprises 17 residues. This CDR3 is CASSSTIFRLAGDTQYF. CDR3 sequence (DNA): TGTGCCAGCAGCTCAACAATATTTCGACTAGCGGGGGATACGCAGTATTTT.

This clonotype was found a few times. The V gene is TRBV4-3, the J gene TRBJ1-6; TRBD1 aligns across 7 bases. The CDR3 covers 15 residues. Germline V gives CDR1 LGHNA, CDR2 YSLEER. V lost 3 bases to trimming and J lost 4 bases; unmatched junction nucleotides: 3. The CDR3 bases are TGCGCCAGCAGCCAGCGGGACAGATATAATTCACCCCTCCACTTT. Translating gives CASSQRDRYNSPLHF.

This clonotype was counted between two and nine times. The V and J genes are TRBV12-3 or TRBV12-4 and TRBJ1-6; TRBD1 matches 7 bases. Trimming cost V 6 bases and J 6 bases; bases outside gene matches: 5. This CDR3 has 14 residues. The CDR3 DNA follows: TGTGCCAGCAGCCAGGGACAGTTTAATTCACCCCTCCACTTT. Translating gives CASSQGQFNSPLHF.

This chain connects TRBV6-1 to TRBJ2-1; TRBD1 aligns across 8 bases. This CDR3 contains 14 residues. Germline V CDR1 and CDR2: MNHNS, SASEGT. J lost 5 bases, V lost 7 bases, and 7 bases had no gene match. The CDR3 sequence: CASIVQGVNNEQFF. CDR3 in DNA: TGTGCCAGCATTGTACAGGGGGTAAACAATGAGCAGTTCTTC.

A remark on this clonotype: The junction shows a germline mismatch at one end, possibly a read error. The gene calls are TRBV7-9 and TRBJ2-5, with D uncertain. The CDR3 length is 16 residues. The germline V gene encodes CDR1 SEHNR and CDR2 FQNEAQ (reference sequence). CDR3 protein: CASTPLAWSIQETQYF. Here the CDR3 DNA reads TGCGCCAGCACCCCACTTGCTTGGAGCATCCAAGAGACCCAGTACTTC.